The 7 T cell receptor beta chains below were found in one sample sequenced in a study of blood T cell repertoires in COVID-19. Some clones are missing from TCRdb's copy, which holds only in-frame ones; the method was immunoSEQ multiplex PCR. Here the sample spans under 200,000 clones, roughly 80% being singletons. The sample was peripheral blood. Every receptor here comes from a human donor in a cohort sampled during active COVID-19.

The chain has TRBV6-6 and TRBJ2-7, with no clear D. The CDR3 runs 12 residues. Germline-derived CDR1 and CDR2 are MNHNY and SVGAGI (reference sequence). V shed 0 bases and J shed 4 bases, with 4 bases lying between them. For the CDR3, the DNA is TGTGCCAGCAGTTACTCGTCATACGAGCAGTACTTC. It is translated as CASSYSSYEQYF.

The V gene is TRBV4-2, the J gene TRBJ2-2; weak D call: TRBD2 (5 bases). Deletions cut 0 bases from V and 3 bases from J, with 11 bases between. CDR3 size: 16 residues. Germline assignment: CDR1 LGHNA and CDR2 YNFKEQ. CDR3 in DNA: TGTGCCAGCAGCCAAGATTATTCGGGATACACCGGGGAGCTGTTTTTT. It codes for CASSQDYSGYTGELFF.

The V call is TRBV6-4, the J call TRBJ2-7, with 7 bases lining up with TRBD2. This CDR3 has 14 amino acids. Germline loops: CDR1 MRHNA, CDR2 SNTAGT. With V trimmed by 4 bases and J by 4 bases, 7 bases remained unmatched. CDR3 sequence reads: CASSGGGRAYEQYF. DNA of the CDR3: TGTGCCAGCAGTGGCGGTGGGAGGGCATACGAGCAGTACTTC.

CDR3 residues: CASSLRVEEYNEQFF. CDR3 sequence (DNA): TGCGCCAGCAGCTTGCGTGTTGAGGAGTACAATGAGCAGTTCTTC. The genes are TRBV5-1 and TRBJ2-1; D is uncertain. Trimming left V 1 base short and J 4 bases short, with 12 bases between. The V gene's germline CDR1 is SGHRS and CDR2 YFSETQ. The CDR3 is made up of 15 amino acids.

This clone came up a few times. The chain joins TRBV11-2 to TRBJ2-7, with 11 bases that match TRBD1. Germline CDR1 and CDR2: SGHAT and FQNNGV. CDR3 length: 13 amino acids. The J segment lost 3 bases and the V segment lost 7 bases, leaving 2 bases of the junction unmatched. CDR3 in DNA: TGTGCCAGCACCGGGACAGGGGGCTACGAGCAGTACTTC. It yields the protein CASTGTGGYEQYF.

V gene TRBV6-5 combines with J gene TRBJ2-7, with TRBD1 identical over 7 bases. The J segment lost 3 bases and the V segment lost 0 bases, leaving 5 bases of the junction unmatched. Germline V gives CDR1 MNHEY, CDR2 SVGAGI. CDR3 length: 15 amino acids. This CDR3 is CASSYSPRGSYEQYF. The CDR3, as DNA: TGTGCCAGCAGTTACTCGCCCAGGGGGAGCTACGAGCAGTACTTC.

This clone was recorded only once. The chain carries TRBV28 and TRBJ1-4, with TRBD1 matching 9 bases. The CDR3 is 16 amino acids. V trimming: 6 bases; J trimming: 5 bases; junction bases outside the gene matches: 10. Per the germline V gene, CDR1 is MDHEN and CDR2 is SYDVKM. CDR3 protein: CASSPTGQGLNEKLFF. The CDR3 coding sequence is TGTGCCAGCAGCCCTACGGGACAGGGCCTGAATGAAAAACTGTTTTTT.